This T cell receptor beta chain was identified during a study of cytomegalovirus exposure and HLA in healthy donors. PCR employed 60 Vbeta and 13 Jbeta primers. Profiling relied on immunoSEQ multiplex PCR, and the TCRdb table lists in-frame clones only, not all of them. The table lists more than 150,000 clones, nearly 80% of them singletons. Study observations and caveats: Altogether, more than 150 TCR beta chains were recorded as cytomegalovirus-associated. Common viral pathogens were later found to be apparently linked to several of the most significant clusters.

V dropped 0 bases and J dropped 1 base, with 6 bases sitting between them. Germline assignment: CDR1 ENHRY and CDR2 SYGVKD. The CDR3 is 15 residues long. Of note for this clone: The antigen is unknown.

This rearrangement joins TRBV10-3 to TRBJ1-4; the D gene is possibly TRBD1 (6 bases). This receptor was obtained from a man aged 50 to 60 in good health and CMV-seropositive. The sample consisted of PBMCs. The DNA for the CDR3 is TGTGCCATCAGTGAGTCGGACAGAACTAATGAAAAACTGTTTTTT. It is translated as CAISESDRTNEKLFF.